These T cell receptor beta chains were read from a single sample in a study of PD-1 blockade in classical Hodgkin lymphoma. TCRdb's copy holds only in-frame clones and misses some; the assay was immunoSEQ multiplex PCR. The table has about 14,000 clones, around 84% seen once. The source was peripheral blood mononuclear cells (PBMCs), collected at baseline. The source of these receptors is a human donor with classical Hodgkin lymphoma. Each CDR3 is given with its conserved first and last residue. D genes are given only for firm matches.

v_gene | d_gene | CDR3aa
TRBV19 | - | CASSMILRGRNRTEAFF
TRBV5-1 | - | CASSRGGTSTDTQYF
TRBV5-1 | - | CASSSGGVYGYTF
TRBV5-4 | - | CASSPVQGFETQYF
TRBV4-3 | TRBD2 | CASSPREDTDTDTQYF
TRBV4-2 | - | CASSAGPGGGKPQHF
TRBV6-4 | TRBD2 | CASSDSTSGGADTQYF
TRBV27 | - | CASSLPTGLGEQYF
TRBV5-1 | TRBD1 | CASSTTGTGRATF
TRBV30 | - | CASLDGQETQYF
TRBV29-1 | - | CSVVLLDYNEQFF
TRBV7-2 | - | CASSLSGQSSYEQYF
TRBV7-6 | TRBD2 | CASSQSSGLAANEQFF
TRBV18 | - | CASSPGGGGNYGYTF
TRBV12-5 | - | CASGGFRNTIYF
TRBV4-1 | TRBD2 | CASSGSGGYEQYF
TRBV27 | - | CASSLEHTNSPLHF
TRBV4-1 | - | CASSQDIEQFF
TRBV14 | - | CASSQQARDTQYF
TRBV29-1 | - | CSVLGSSYNEQFF
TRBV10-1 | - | CASSGYRGGNEQFF
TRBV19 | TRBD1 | CASRDRGRRNSGANVLTF
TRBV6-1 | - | CASSENIFSYNSPLHF
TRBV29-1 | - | CSVGRRQTSTDTQYF